The T cell receptor (beta chain) under discussion was sequenced for a study of Graves' ophthalmopathy and Graves' hyperthyroidism. Findings and caveats of the study: The authors also found most expanded thyroid clonotypes above 0.001 frequency in blood.

As concerns this clonotype: Its cognate antigen is unknown.

The authors amplified TCR beta CDR3 regions, and they did so from RNA transcripts for repertoire sequencing. RT-PCR was first run with HTBI primers, then multiplex PCR in a second round. TCRdb redid the calling of the multiplex PCR reads with MiXCR, one entry per CDR3 protein. The sample consists of roughly 400,000 distinct CDR3 sequences, 17% of them appearing once. Aged 18 to 65, hyperthyroidism patients had new diagnoses of under 2 months' duration. Diagnoses were established from clinical symptoms, serum thyroxine, TRAb, thyroid ultrasound and orbital computed tomography. The PBMCs had their origin in 7.5 to 10 ml of fresh peripheral blood. Germline V gene data show CDR1 as GTSNPN and CDR2 as SVGIG (reference sequence). Trimming took off 3 bases at V and 0 bases at J, with 11 bases between the two ends. The CDR3 covers 14 residues.

This sequence originates from an adult woman with stable Graves' hyperthyroidism. Sequenced material: peripheral blood. The chain combines TRBV30 with TRBJ1-1; D ambiguous. The CDR3 nucleotides read TGTGCCTGGAGCCGAGTCGCCCTGAACACTGAAGCTTTCTTT. This translates into CAWSRVALNTEAFF.